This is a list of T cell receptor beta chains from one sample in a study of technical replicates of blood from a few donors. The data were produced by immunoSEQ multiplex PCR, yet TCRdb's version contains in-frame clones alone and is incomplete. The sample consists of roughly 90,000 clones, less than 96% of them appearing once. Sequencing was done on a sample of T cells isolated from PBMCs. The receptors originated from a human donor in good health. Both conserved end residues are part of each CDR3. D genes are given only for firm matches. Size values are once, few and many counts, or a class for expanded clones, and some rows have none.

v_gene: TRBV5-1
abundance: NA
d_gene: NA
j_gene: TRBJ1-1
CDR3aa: CASSLAGGITEAFF
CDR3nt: TGCGCCAGCAGCTTGGCGGGGGGAATCACTGAAGCTTTCTTT

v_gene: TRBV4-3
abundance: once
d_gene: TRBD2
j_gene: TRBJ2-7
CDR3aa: CASSQDDGEGNYEQYF
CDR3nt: TGCGCCAGCAGCCAAGATGACGGGGAGGGCAACTACGAGCAGTACTTC

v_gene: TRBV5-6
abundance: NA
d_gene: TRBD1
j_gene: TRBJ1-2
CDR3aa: CASSSVITGTGYGYTF
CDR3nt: TGTGCCAGCAGCTCCGTTATAACCGGGACAGGCTATGGCTACACCTTC

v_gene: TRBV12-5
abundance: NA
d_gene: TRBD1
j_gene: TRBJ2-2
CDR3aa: CASGLGGTGGYTGELFF
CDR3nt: TGTGCTAGTGGTTTGGGTGGGACAGGGGGCTACACCGGGGAGCTGTTTTTT

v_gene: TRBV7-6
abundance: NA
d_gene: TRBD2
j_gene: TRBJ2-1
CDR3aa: CASSLFGGGIRNNEQFF
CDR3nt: TGTGCCAGCAGCTTATTCGGGGGGGGCATCCGGAACAATGAGCAGTTCTTC

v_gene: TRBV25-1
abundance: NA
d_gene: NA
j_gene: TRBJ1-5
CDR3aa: CATRRVVSQPQHF
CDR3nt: TGTGCCACCCGGAGAGTTGTGAGTCAGCCCCAGCATTTT

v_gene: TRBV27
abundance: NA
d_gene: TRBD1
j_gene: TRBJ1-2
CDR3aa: CASSYRGDGGYTF
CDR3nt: TGTGCCAGCAGTTACAGGGGGGATGGGGGCTACACCTTC

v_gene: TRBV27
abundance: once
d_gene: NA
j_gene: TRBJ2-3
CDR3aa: CASSLFYRDTDTQYF
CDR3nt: TGTGCCAGCAGTTTATTTTACAGGGACACAGATACGCAGTATTTT

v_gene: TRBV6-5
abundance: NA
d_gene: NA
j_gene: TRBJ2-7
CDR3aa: CASSATRGEQYF
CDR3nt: TGTGCCAGCAGTGCGACTAGGGGCGAGCAGTACTTC

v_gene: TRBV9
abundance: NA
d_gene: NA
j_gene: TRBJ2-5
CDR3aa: CASRLQETQYF
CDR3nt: TGTGCCAGCAGACTACAAGAGACCCAGTACTTC

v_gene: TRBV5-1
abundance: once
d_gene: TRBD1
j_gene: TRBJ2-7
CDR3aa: CASSFYTGQGDEQYF
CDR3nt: TGCGCCAGCAGCTTCTACACGGGACAGGGGGACGAGCAGTACTTC

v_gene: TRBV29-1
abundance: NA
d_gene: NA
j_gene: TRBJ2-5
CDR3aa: CSVALQGETQYF
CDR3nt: TGCAGCGTTGCACTGCAGGGTGAGACCCAGTACTTC

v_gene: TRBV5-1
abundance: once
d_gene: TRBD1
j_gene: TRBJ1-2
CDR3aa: CASSSRGQGNYGYTF
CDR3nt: TGCGCCAGCAGCTCACGGGGACAGGGCAACTATGGCTACACCTTC

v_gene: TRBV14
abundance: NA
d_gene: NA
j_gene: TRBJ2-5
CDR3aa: CASSQVLQETQYF
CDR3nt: TGTGCCAGCAGCCAAGTTCTGCAAGAGACCCAGTACTTC

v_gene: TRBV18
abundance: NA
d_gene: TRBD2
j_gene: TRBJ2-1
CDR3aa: CASSPGLAGGLEQFF
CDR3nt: TGTGCCAGCTCACCGGGACTAGCGGGAGGTTTGGAGCAGTTCTTC

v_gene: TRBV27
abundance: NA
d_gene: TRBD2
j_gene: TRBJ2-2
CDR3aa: CASSPGLVFLAGELFF
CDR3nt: TGTGCCAGCAGTCCGGGACTAGTTTTTCTTGCCGGGGAGCTGTTTTTT